This TCR beta chain emerged from a study of cytomegalovirus exposure and HLA in healthy donors. Germline CDR1 SNHLY, CDR2 FYNNEI. This CDR3 contains 15 residues. Trimming removed 4 bases from V and 2 bases from J; junction bases left unmatched: 8. The primer mix had 60 Vbeta and 13 Jbeta primers. Using immunoSEQ multiplex PCR, the repertoire was profiled, and TCRdb retains in-frame clones only, with some absent. The table shows 210,000 or so clones, with 80% to 90% occurring only once. This sequence originates from a woman between 18 and 30 years old in good health and CMV-seronegative. The V and J genes are TRBV2 and TRBJ2-7; 7 bases match TRBD2. Source material: PBMCs. The DNA for the CDR3 is TGTGCCAGCAGTGGGGCTCTGGGGGGGACCTACGAGCAGTACTTC. Translated, it gives CASSGALGGTYEQYF.